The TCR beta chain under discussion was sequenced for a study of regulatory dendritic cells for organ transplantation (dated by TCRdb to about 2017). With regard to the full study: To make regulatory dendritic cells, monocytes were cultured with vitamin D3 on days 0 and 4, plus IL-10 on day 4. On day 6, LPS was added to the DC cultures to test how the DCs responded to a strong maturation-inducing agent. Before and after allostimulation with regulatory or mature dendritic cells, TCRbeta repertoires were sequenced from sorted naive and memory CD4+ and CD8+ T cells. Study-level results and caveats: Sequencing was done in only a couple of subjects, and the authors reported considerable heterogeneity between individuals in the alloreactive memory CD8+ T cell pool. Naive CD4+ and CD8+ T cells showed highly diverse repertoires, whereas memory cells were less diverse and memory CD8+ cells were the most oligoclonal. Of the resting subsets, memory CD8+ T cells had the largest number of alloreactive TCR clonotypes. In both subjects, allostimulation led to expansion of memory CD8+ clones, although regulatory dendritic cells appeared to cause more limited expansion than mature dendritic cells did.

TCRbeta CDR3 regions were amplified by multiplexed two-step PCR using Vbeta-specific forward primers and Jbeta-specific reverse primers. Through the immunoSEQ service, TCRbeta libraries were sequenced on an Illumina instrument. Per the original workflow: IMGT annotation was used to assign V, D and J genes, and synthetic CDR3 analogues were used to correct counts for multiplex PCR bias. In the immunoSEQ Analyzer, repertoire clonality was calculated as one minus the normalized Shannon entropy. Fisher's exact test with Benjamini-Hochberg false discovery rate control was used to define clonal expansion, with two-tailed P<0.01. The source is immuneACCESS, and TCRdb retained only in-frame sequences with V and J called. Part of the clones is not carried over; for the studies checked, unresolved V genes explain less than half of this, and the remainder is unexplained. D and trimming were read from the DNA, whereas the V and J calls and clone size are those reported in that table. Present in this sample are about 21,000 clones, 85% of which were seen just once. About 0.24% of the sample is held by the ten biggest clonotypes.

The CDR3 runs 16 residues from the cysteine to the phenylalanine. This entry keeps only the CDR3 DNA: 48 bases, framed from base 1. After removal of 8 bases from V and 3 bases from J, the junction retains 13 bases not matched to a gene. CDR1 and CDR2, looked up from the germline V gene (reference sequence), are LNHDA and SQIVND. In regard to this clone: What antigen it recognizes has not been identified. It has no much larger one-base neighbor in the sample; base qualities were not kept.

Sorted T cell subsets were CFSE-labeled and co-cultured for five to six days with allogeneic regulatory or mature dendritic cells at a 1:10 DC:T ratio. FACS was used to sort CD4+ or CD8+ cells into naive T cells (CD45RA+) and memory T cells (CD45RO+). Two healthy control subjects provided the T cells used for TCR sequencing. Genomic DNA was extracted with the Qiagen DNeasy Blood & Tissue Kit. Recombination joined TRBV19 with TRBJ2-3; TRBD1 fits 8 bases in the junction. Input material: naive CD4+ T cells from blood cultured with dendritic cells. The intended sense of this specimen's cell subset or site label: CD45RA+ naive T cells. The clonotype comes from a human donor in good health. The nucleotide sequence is TGTGCCAGTCCCAACGCCGGGACAGGACCAACAGATACGCAGTATTTT. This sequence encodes CASPNAGTGPTDTQYF.